This T cell receptor beta chain was sequenced in a study of T-cell memory formation after mild COVID-19. Study details: Clusters were largely donor specific. Study findings and constraints: Contracting CD4+ clones were located mainly in CM and EM, and CD8+ clones in EMRA. Clones contracting over day 15 to 85 were CD4/CD8 balanced, with later expanders leaning CD4+.

TCRdb independently ran MiXCR on the 5' RACE reads; one entry per CDR3 protein. The sample lists 470,000 or so distinct CDR3 sequences; approximately 18% were seen once. The CDR3 contains 19 residues. V lost 0 bases and J lost 2, with 20 bases in between. Germline V gives CDR1 LGHNA, CDR2 YSLEER. About this clonotype itself: Its antigen is still unknown.

The receptor comes from a man between 18 and 29 years old who had mild COVID-19 (a few samples of this study predate the infection). Cell type and time point are not known. Sequenced material: PBMCs or a T cell subset sorted from them (not recorded which). The chain uses TRBV4-3 and TRBJ1-5, with D maybe TRBD1 (6 bases). CDR3 residues: CASSQDARQGLGGNQPQHF. The DNA for the CDR3 is TGCGCCAGCAGCCAAGATGCTAGGCAGGGGCTCGGAGGCAATCAGCCCCAGCATTTT.